Following are 6 T cell receptor beta chains from one sample sequenced in a study of T cells after yellow fever vaccination. One entry per CDR3 protein results from TCRdb running MiXCR on the 5' RACE reads. The sample records about 320,000 distinct CDR3 sequences, 6.8% being singletons. The source was PBMCs, collected about 41 days after the first yellow fever vaccination. The origin of the receptors is a man younger than 30 who received the YFV17D yellow fever vaccine.

This clonotype came up many times. J is TRBJ2-3 and V is TRBV4-3; 14 bases are a match to TRBD2. Germline-derived CDR1 and CDR2 are LGHNA and YSLEER. V trimming: 4 bases; J trimming: 5 bases; junction bases outside the gene matches: 8. The CDR3 is made up of 17 amino acids. The CDR3 nucleotides are TGCGCCAGCAGCCTTTTGACTAGCGGGGGGGTAGTAGATACGCAGTATTTT. Its translation is CASSLLTSGGVVDTQYF.

This chain uses TRBV12-3 or TRBV12-4 with TRBJ1-2; unclear D gene. The CDR3 is 12 residues long. V was shortened by 7 bases and J by 4 bases, with 10 bases between the two germline ends. The CDR3 is CASTRPSYGYTF. DNA of the CDR3: TGTGCCAGCACCCGACCTAGCTATGGCTACACCTTC.

This sequence joins TRBV6-2 or TRBV6-3 and TRBJ2-3; perhaps TRBD1 as D (6 bases). This CDR3 is 18 amino acids long. The V end was cut by 2 bases, the J end by 0 bases, with 18 bases between. The germline CDR1 and CDR2 sequences are MNHEY and SVGEGT. The CDR3 here is CASSYDLLTGASTDTQYF. DNA of the CDR3: TGTGCCAGCAGTTACGACCTTTTGACAGGCGCTAGCACAGATACGCAGTATTTT.

This clonotype occurred many times. The chain has TRBV5-1 and TRBJ1-1, with unresolved D. V shed 4 bases and J shed 8 bases, with 12 bases lying between them. The CDR3 is 12 residues long. Germline CDR1 and CDR2: SGHRS and YFSETQ. Here the CDR3 DNA reads TGCGCCAGCAGCCCAGGAGGGAGGGAAGCTTTCTTT. Protein product: CASSPGGREAFF.

In this sample, this clonotype turned up a few times. The chain couples TRBV14 to TRBJ2-3; the D is unclear. This CDR3 comprises 13 residues. Trimming pared 3 bases from V and 8 bases from J, leaving 12 bases between. In germline, CDR1 is SGHDN, CDR2 FVKESK. The CDR3 DNA reads as TGTGCCAGCAGCCAGGCATCCTCGGGTACGCAGTATTTT. Amino acids: CASSQASSGTQYF.

This clonotype was detected only a few times. This chain links TRBV24-1 with TRBJ2-3; D is unresolved. The CDR3 sequence is 12 residues long. Germline values: CDR1 KGHDR, CDR2 SFDVKD. V was cut by 5 bases and J by 3 bases, with 5 bases left in between. The CDR3 sequence: CATSATTDTQYF. The CDR3 DNA sequence: TGTGCCACCAGTGCCACGACAGATACGCAGTATTTT.